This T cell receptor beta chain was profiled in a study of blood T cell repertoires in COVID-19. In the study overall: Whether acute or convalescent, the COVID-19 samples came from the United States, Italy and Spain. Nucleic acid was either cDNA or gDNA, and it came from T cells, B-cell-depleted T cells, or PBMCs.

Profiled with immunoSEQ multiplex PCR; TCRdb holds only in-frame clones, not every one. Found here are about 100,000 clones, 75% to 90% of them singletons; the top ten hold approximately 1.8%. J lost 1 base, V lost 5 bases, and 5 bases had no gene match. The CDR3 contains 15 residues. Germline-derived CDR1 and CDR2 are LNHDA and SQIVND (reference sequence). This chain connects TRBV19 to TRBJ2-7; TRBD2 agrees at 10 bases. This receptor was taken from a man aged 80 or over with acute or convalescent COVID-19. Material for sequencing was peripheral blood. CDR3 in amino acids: CASSFGLADSYEQYF. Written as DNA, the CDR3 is TGTGCCAGTAGTTTCGGACTAGCGGATTCCTACGAGCAGTACTTC.